These 11 T cell receptor beta chains were all obtained from the same sample, sequenced in a study of blood T cell repertoires in COVID-19. Profiled with immunoSEQ multiplex PCR; TCRdb holds only in-frame clones, not every one. The table includes approximately 150,000 clones, around 80% detected once. Sequenced material: peripheral blood. The receptors come from a woman in her seventies with acute or convalescent COVID-19.

V and J are TRBV3-1 (or the pseudogene TRBV3-2) and TRBJ2-3; 13 positions match TRBD2. CDR3 size: 16 residues. After removal of 7 bases from V and 2 bases from J, the junction contained 6 bases not matched to a gene. Germline CDR1 LGHDT, CDR2 YNNKEL (reference sequence). This CDR3 is CASNPGLAGYTDTQYF. Here the CDR3 DNA reads TGTGCCAGCAACCCGGGACTAGCGGGGTACACAGATACGCAGTATTTT.

This chain joins TRBV7-9 and TRBJ1-5; D is unclear. CDR3 length: 14 residues. The germline CDR1 and CDR2 sequences are SEHNR and FQNEAQ (reference sequence). Trimming removed 5 bases from V and 4 bases from J, with 12 bases in between. CDR3 sequence (DNA): TGTGCCAGCAGCCATATAAAAGCAAATCAGCCCCAGCATTTT. This gives the protein CASSHIKANQPQHF.

The rearrangement uses TRBV30 and TRBJ2-2, with 7 bases that match TRBD2. CDR1 is GTSNPN, CDR2 SVGIG, per germline (reference sequence). There are 16 residues in the CDR3. Trimming at V came to 5 bases and at J to 0 bases, leaving 9 bases not matched to a gene. As DNA, the CDR3 is TGTGCCTGGCAACCCGGGGGGTGGACGAACACCGGGGAGCTGTTTTTT. It encodes CAWQPGGWTNTGELFF.

This clone was detected a few times. The rearrangement links TRBV5-1 to TRBJ2-1; TRBD2 matches at 10 bases. Germline values: CDR1 SGHRS, CDR2 YFSETQ. The J segment lost 5 bases and the V segment lost 3 bases, leaving 5 bases of the junction unmatched. This CDR3 is 15 amino acids long. CDR3 residues: CASSSAGLANNEQFF. Here the CDR3 DNA reads TGCGCCAGCAGCTCTGCGGGACTAGCGAACAATGAGCAGTTCTTC.

About this clone itself: This could be a read error, since a much larger clone is one nucleotide away. This chain connects TRBV7-9 to TRBJ1-1; D uncertain. V lost 3 bases and J 2 bases, leaving 7 bases between the germline ends. The CDR3 is 13 residues long. In germline, CDR1 is SEHNR, CDR2 FQNEAQ (reference sequence). For the CDR3, the DNA is TGTGCCAGCAGCTTCGGGGAAAACACTGAAGCTTTCTTT. Protein sequence: CASSFGENTEAFF.

The J gene is TRBJ2-6, the V gene TRBV27, with D hard to call. Germline CDR1 is MNHEY and CDR2 is SMNVEV (reference sequence). V lost 5 bases and J lost 0, with 5 bases in between. The CDR3 extends over 14 amino acids. The CDR3 region has the DNA TGTGCCAGCAGTATAATCTCTGGGGCCAACGTCCTGACTTTC. Translated: CASSIISGANVLTF.

The chain employs TRBV9 and TRBJ1-1; a weak D match, TRBD1 (5 bases). The CDR3 is 16 residues long. Germline V gives CDR1 SGDLS, CDR2 YYNGEE. Trimming took 0 bases from V and 0 from J, leaving 12 bases between them. The CDR3 nucleotides read TGTGCCAGCAGCGTAGCTACAGGCCTCATGAACACTGAAGCTTTCTTT. Translating it yields CASSVATGLMNTEAFF.

The chain couples TRBV7-4 to TRBJ2-7, with 8 bases that match TRBD2. Germline V CDR1 and CDR2: SGHVT, SQSDAQ. With 1 base clipped from V and 0 bases from J, the junction kept 2 bases outside the gene matches. This CDR3 spans 15 amino acids. CDR3 loop: CASSLERESSYEQYF. CDR3 DNA sequence: TGTGCCAGCAGCTTAGAGCGGGAGAGCTCCTACGAGCAGTACTTC.

This sequence joins TRBV4-3 and TRBJ1-5, with 8 bases that match TRBD1. V lost 3 bases to trimming and J lost 5 bases; unmatched junction nucleotides: 6. The CDR3 contains 15 residues. Germline V gene data show CDR1 as LGHNA and CDR2 as YSLEER. The CDR3: CASSHGTGNDQPQHF. The CDR3 DNA reads TGCGCCAGCAGCCACGGGACAGGTAATGATCAGCCCCAGCATTTT.

This chain uses TRBV7-2 with TRBJ2-3; 8 bases fit TRBD1. The CDR3 spans 18 residues. V was clipped by 1 base and J by 4 bases; unmatched bases: 13. Germline assignment: CDR1 SGHTA and CDR2 FQGNSA. This CDR3 reads CASSLVAQDRVTPDTQYF. The CDR3 DNA follows: TGTGCCAGCAGCTTAGTAGCCCAGGACAGGGTAACCCCAGATACGCAGTATTTT.

V and J are TRBV9 and TRBJ2-6, with D possibly TRBD1 on 5 matching bases. This CDR3 comprises 20 residues. Germline CDR1 is SGDLS and CDR2 is YYNGEE. Between the trimmed V and J ends, which lost 1 base and 0 bases, there was a span of 20 bases. The CDR3 bases are TGTGCCAGCAGCGTAAGGCAGGACCCAGGGCAGAGCTCTGGGGCCAACGTCCTGACTTTC. Translating gives CASSVRQDPGQSSGANVLTF.